One TCR beta chain is described in this entry. The data belong to a study of blood T cell repertoires in COVID-19. About the study: Both acute and convalescent COVID-19 samples were obtained from the United States, Italy and Spain. T cells, B-cell-depleted T cells, or PBMCs supplied cDNA or gDNA.

Original handling: Amplifying reference gene primers gave estimates of nucleated cell counts. Clones were sequenced by immunoSEQ multiplex PCR, and TCRdb holds only the in-frame ones, with some missing. The V and J calls and clone size come from that table; D and trimming were worked out from the DNA. The data show around 110,000 clones, about 79% seen once. The V gene's germline CDR1 is LGHDT and CDR2 YNNKEL (reference sequence). The CDR3 contains 11 residues. The germline V and J ends were trimmed by 1 base and 13 bases, with 10 bases remaining between them. The clonotype originates from a woman in her sixties or seventies with acute or convalescent COVID-19. V is TRBV3-1 (or the pseudogene TRBV3-2) and J is TRBJ1-2, with D possibly being TRBD1 (5 bases). The sample was peripheral blood. This CDR3 reads CASSQAGGSTF. The CDR3 coding sequence is TGTGCCAGCAGCCAAGCTGGGGGGAGCACCTTC.